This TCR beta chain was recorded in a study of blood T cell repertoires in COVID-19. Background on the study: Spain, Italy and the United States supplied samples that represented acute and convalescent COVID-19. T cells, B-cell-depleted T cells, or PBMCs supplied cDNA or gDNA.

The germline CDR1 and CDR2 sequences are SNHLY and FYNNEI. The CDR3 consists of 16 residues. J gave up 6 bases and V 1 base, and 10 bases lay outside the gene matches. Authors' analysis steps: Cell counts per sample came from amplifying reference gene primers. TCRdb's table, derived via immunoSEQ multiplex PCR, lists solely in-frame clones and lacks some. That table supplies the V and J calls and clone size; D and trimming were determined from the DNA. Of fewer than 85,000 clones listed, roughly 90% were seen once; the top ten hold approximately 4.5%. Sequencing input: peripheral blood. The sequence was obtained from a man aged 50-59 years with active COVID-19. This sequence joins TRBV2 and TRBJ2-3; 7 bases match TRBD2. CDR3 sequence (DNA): TGTGCCAGCAGTGAAGGCGAGACTAGCTACGGGGATACGCAGTATTTT. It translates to CASSEGETSYGDTQYF.